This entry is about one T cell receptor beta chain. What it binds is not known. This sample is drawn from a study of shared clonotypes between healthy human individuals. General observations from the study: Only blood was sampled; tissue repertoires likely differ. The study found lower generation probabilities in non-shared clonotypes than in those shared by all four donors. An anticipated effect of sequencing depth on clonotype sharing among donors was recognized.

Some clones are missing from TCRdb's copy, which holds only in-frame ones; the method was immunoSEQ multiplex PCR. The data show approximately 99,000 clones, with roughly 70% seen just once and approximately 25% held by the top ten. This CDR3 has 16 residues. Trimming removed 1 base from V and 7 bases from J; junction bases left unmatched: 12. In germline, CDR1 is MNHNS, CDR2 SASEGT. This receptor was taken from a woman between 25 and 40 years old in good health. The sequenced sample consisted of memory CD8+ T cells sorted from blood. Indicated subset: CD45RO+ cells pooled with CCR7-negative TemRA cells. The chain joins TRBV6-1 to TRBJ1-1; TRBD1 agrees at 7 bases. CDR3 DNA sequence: TGTGCCAGCAGTGAAGGGACAGGATGGGCCTCCAGTGAAGCTTTCTTT. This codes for CASSEGTGWASSEAFF.